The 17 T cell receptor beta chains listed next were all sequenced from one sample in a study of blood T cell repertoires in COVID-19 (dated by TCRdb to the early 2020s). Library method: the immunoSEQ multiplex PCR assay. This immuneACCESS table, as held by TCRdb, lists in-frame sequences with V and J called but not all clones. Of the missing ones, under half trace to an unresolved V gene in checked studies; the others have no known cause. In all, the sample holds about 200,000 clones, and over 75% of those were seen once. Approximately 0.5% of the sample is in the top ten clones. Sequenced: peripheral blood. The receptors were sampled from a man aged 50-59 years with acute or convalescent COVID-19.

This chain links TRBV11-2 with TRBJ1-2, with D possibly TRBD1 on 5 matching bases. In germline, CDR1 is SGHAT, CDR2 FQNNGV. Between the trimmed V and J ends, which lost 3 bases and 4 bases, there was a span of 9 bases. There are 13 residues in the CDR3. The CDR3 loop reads CASSFGGGYGYTF. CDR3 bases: TGTGCCAGCAGCTTCGGGGGGGGCTATGGCTACACCTTC.

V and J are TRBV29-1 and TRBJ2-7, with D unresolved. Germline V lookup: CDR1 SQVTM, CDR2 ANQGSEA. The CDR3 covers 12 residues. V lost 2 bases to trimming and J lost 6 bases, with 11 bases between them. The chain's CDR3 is CSVESGFGEQYF. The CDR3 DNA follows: TGCAGCGTTGAATCCGGGTTTGGCGAGCAGTACTTC.

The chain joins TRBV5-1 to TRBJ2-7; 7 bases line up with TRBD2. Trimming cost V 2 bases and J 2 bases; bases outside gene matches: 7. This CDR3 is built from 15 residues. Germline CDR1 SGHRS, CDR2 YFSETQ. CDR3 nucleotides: TGCGCCAGCAGCTTCCAGCGGGATCCCACCTACGAGCAGTACTTC. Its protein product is CASSFQRDPTYEQYF. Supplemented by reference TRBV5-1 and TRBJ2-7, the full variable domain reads KAGVTQTPRYLIKTRGQQVTLSCSPISGHRSVSWYQQTPGQGLQFLFEYFSETQRNKGNFPGRFSGRQFSNSRSEMNVSTLELGDSALYLCASSFQRDPTYEQYFGPGTRLTVT.

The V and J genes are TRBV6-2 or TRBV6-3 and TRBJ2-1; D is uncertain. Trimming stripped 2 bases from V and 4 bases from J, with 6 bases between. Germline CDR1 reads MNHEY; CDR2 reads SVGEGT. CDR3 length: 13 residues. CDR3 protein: CASSYDTYNEQFF. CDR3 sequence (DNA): TGTGCCAGCAGTTACGACACTTACAATGAGCAGTTCTTC.

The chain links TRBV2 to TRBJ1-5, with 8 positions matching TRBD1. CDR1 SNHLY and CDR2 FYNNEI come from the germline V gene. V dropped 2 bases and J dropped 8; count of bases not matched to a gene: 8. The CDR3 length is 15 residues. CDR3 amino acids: CASSERETGGKPQHF. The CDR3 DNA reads TGTGCCAGCAGTGAACGTGAAACAGGGGGAAAGCCCCAGCATTTT. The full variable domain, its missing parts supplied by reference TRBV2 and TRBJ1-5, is EPEVTQTPSHQVTQMGQEVILRCVPISNHLYFYWYRQILGQKVEFLVSFYNNEISEKSEIFDDQFSVERPDGSNFTLKIRSTKLEDSAMYFCASSERETGGKPQHFGDGTRLSIL.

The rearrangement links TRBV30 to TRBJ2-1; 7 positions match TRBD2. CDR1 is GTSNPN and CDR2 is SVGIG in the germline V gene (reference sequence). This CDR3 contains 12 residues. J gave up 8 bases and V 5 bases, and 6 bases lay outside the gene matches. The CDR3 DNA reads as TGTGCCTGGGAACTAGCGATAGATGAGCAGTTCTTC. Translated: CAWELAIDEQFF.

DNA of the CDR3: TGTGCCAGCAGCCCCAATTCTCCTGCTCGACGGACAGGGGTAGAGCAGTACGTC. Its protein product is CASSPNSPARRTGVEQYV. The rearrangement joins TRBV7-9 to TRBJ2-7; 9 bases align to TRBD1. Germline V gene data show CDR1 as SEHNR and CDR2 as FQNEAQ (reference sequence). This CDR3 spans 18 amino acids. V trimming: 5 bases; J trimming: 7 bases; junction bases outside the gene matches: 21.

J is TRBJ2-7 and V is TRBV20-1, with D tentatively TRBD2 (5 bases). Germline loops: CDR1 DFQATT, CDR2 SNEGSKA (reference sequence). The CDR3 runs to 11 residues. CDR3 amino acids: CSLDEGYEQYF. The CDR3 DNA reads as TGCAGCCTAGATGAGGGCTACGAGCAGTACTTC.

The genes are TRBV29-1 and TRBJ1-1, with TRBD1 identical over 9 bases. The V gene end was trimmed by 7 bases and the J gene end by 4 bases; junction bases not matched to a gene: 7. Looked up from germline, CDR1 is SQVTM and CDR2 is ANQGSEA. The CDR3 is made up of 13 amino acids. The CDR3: CSAVQGAGTEAFF. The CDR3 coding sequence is TGCAGCGCCGTACAGGGGGCAGGCACTGAAGCTTTCTTT. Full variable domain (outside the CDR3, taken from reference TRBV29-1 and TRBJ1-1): SAVISQKPSRDICQRGTSLTIQCQVDSQVTMMFWYRQQPGQSLTLIATANQGSEATYESGFVIDKFPISRPNLTFSTLTVSNMSPEDSSIYLCSAVQGAGTEAFFGQGTRLTVV.

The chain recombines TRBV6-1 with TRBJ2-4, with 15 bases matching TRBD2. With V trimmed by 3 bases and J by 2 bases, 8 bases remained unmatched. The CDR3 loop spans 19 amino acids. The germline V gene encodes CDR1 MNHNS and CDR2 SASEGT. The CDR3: CASSDTPGLAGGSKNIQYF. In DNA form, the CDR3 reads TGTGCCAGCAGTGATACTCCGGGACTAGCGGGAGGATCCAAAAACATTCAGTACTTC.

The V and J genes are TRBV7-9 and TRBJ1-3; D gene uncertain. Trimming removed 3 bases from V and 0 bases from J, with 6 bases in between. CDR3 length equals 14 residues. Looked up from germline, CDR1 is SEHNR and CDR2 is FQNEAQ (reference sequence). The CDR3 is CASSFRYSGNTIYF. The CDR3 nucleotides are TGTGCCAGCAGCTTCAGGTACTCTGGAAACACCATATATTTT. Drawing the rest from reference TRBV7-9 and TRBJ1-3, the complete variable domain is DTGVSQNPRHKITKRGQNVTFRCDPISEHNRLYWYRQTLGQGPEFLTYFQNEAQLEKSRLLSDRFSAERPKGSFSTLEIQRTEQGDSAMYLCASSFRYSGNTIYFGEGSWLTVV.

CDR3 sequence reads: CAKDRGTGELFF. CDR3 sequence (DNA): TGTGCCAAAGACAGGGGTACCGGGGAGCTGTTTTTT. J is TRBJ2-2 and V is TRBV2, with TRBD1 matching 8 bases. The CDR3 sequence is 12 residues long. The ends lost 10 bases at V and 5 bases at J; junction bases unmatched: 3. Germline V gene sequence: CDR1 SNHLY, CDR2 FYNNEI.

The CDR3 sequence is CASSLGLVGTEAFF. CDR3 sequence (DNA): TGCGCCAGCAGCTTGGGTTTGGTCGGCACTGAAGCTTTCTTT. The rearrangement links TRBV5-1 to TRBJ1-1; D remains ambiguous. The CDR3 is 14 amino acids. Trimming pared 0 bases from V and 4 bases from J, leaving 10 bases between. Germline CDR1 is SGHRS and CDR2 is YFSETQ. The complete variable domain, with remaining parts taken from reference TRBV5-1 and TRBJ1-1, reads KAGVTQTPRYLIKTRGQQVTLSCSPISGHRSVSWYQQTPGQGLQFLFEYFSETQRNKGNFPGRFSGRQFSNSRSEMNVSTLELGDSALYLCASSLGLVGTEAFFGQGTRLTVV.

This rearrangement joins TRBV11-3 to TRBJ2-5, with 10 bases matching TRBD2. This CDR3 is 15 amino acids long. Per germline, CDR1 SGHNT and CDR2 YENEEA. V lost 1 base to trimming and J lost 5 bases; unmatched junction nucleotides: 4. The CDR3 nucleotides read TGTGCCAGCAGCTTAGGACTAGCGGGCGGGGAGACCCAGTACTTC. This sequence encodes CASSLGLAGGETQYF.

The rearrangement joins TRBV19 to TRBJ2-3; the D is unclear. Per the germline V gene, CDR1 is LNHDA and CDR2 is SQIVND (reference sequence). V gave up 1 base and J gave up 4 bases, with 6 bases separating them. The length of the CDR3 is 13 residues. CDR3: CASSIGRADTQYF. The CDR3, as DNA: TGTGCCAGTAGTATAGGCCGAGCAGATACGCAGTATTTT.

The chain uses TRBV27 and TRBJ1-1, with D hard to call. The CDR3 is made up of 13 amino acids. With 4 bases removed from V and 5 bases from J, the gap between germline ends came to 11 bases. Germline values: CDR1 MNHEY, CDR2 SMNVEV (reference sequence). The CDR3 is CASSYEGRTEAFF. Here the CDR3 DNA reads TGTGCCAGCAGTTACGAGGGTAGGACTGAAGCTTTCTTT.

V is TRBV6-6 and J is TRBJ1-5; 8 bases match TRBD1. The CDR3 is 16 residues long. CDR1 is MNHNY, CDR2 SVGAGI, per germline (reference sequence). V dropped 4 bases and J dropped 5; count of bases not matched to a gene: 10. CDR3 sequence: CASSSLSGQGYQPQHF. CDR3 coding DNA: TGTGCCAGCAGTTCTCTGTCCGGACAGGGATATCAGCCCCAGCATTTT.